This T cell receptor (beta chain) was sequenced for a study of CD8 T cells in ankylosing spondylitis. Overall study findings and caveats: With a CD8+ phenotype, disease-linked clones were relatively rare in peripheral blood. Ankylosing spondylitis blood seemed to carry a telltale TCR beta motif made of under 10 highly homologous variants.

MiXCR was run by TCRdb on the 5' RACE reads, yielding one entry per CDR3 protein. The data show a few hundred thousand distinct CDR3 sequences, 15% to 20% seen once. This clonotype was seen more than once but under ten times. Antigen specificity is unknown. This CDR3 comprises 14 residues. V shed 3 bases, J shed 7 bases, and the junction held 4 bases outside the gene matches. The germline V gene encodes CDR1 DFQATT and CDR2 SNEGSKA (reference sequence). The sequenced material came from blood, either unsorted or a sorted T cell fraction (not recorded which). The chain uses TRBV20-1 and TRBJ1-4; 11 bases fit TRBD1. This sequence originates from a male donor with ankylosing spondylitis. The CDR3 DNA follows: TGCAGTGCTAGGGCCGGGACAGGGGGTGAAAAACTGTTTTTT. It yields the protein CSARAGTGGEKLFF.